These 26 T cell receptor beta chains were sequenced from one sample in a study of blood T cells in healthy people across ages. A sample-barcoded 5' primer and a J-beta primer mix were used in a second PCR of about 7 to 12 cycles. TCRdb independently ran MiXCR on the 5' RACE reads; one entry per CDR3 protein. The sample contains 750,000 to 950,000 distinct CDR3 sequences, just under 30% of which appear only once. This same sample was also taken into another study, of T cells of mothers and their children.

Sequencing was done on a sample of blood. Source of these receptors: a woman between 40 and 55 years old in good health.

CDR3 nucleotide sequence: TGTGCCAGCAGCTTAGAAGAGCTTGCCAGACTCACAGATACGCAGTATTTT. It encodes CASSLEELARLTDTQYF. The V gene is TRBV11-2, the J gene TRBJ2-3, with unresolved D. Germline V gene lookup returns CDR1 SGHAT and CDR2 FQNNGV. Trimming pared 0 bases from V and 2 bases from J, leaving 15 bases between. The CDR3 spans 17 residues.

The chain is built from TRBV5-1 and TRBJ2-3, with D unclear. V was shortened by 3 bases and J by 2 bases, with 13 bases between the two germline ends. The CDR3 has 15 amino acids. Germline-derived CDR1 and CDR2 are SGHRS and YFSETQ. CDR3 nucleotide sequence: TGCGCCAGCAGCTGGGTCGCGGATAACACAGATACGCAGTATTTT. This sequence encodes CASSWVADNTDTQYF.

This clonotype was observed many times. In DNA form, the CDR3 reads TGTGCCAGCACCCGAGGGGGGGCCTACAATGAGCAGTTCTTC. It specifies CASTRGGAYNEQFF. J is TRBJ2-1 and V is TRBV27; possible D gene TRBD2, 7 bases. This CDR3 is built from 14 residues. Germline assignment: CDR1 MNHEY and CDR2 SMNVEV (reference sequence). Trimming cost V 7 bases and J 2 bases, with 12 bases left between them.

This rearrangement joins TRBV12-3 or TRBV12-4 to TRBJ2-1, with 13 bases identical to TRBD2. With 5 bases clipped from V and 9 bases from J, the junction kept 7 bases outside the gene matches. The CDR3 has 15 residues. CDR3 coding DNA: TGTGCCAGCAGTGGACTAGCGGGAGAGGTTGTTGAGCAGTTCTTC. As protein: CASSGLAGEVVEQFF.

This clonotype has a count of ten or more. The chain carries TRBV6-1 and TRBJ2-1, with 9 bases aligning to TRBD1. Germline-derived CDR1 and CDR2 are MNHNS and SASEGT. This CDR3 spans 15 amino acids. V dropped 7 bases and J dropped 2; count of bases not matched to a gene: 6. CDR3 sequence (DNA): TGTGCCAGCACCATGGGACAGGGACCCTACAATGAGCAGTTCTTC. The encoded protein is CASTMGQGPYNEQFF.

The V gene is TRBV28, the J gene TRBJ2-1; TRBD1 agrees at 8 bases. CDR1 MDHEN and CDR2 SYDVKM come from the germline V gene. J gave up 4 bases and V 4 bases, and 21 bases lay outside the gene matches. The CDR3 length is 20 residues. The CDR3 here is CASSSTTATAGTGDYNEQFF. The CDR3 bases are TGTGCCAGCAGTTCCACGACCGCAACAGCCGGGACAGGTGATTACAATGAGCAGTTCTTC. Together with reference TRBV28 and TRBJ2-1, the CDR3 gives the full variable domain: DVKVTQSSRYLVKRTGEKVFLECVQDMDHENMFWYRQDPGLGLRLIYFSYDVKMKEKGDIPEGYSVSREKKERFSLILESASTNQTSMYLCASSSTTATAGTGDYNEQFFGPGTRLTVL.

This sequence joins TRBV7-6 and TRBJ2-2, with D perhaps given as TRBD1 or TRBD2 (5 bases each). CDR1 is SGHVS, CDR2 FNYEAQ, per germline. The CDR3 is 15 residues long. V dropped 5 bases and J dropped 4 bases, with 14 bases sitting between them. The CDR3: CASSTQAEGTGELFF. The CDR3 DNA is TGTGCCAGCAGCACACAGGCCGAGGGCACCGGGGAGCTGTTTTTT.

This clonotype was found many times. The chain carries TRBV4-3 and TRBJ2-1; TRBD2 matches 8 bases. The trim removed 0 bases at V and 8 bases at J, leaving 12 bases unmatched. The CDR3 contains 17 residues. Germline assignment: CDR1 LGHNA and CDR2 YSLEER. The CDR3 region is CASSQDPNFGGADEQFF. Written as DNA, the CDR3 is TGCGCCAGCAGCCAAGATCCGAATTTCGGGGGGGCAGATGAGCAGTTCTTC.

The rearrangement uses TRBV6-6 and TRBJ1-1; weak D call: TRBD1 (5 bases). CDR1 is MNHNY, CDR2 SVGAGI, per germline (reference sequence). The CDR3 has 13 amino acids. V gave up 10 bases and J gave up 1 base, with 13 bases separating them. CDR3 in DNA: TGTGCCATTCGGCTGACAGAGAACACTGAAGCTTTCTTT. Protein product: CAIRLTENTEAFF.

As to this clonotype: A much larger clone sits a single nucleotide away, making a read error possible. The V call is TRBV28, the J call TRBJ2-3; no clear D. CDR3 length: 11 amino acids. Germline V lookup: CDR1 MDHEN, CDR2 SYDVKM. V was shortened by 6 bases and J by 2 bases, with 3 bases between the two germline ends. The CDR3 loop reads CASRATDTQYF. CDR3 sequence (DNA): TGTGCCAGCAGGGCCACAGATACGCAGTATTTT.

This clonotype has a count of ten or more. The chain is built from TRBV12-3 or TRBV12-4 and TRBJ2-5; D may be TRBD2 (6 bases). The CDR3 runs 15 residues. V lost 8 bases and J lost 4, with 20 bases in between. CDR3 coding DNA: TGTGCCAGCCGATCCGGACTCCGGGGAGGAGAGACCCAGTACTTC. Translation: CASRSGLRGGETQYF.

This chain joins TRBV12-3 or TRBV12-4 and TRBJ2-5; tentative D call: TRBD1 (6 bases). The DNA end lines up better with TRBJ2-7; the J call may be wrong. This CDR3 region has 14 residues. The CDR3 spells CASSYPDRAGEQYF. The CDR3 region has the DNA TGTGCCAGCAGTTATCCGGACAGAGCAGGCGAGCAGTACTTC.

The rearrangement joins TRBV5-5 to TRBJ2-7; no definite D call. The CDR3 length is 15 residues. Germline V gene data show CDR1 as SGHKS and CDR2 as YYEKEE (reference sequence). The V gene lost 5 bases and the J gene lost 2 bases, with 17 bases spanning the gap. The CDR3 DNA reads TGTGCCAGCAGGGCACACGACATGTCAACCTACGAGCAGTACTTC. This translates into CASRAHDMSTYEQYF.

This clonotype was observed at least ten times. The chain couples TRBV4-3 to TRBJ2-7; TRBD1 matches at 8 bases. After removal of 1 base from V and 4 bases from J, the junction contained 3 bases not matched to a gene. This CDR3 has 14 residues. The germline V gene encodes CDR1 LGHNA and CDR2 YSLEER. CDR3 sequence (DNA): TGCGCCAGCAGCCAAGCGGGGACAGGTTACGAGCAGTACTTC. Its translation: CASSQAGTGYEQYF.

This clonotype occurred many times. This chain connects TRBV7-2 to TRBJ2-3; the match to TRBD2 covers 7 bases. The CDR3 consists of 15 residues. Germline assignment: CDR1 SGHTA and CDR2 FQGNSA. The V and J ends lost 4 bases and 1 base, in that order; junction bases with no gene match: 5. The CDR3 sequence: CASSSILAGTDTQYF. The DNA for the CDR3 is TGTGCCAGCAGCTCCATCCTAGCGGGCACAGATACGCAGTATTTT.

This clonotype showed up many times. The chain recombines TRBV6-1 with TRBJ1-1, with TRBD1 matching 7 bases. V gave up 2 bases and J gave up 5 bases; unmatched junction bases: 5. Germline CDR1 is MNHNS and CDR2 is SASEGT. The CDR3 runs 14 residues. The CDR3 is CASSEPTGSTEAFF. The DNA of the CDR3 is TGTGCCAGCAGTGAACCGACAGGGAGTACTGAAGCTTTCTTT.

CDR3 bases: TGCGCCAGCAGCTCGGGCGGGACTAGCGTGGGCGAGCAGTACTTC. This sequence encodes CASSSGGTSVGEQYF. This rearrangement joins TRBV5-1 to TRBJ2-4; 10 nucleotides agree with TRBD2. The closer fit of TRBJ2-7 to the DNA end suggests the J call may be wrong. This CDR3 has 15 residues. CDR1 is SGHRS and CDR2 is YFSETQ in the germline V gene.

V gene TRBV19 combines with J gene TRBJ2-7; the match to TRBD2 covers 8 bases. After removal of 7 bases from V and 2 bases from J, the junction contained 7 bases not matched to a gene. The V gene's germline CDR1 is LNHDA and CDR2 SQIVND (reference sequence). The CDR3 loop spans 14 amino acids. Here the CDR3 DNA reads TGTGCCAGTACTCTCGGGGGGGGAACCTACGAGCAGTACTTC. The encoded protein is CASTLGGGTYEQYF.

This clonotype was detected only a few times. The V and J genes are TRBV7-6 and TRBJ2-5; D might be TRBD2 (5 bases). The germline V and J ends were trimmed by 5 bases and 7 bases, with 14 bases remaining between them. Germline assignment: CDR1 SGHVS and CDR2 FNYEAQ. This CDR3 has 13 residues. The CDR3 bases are TGTGCCAGCAGCAGCTTAAGGCTAGCGACCCAGTACTTC. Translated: CASSSLRLATQYF. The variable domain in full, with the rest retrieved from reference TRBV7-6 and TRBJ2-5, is GAGVSQSPRYKVTKRGQDVALRCDPISGHVSLYWYRQALGQGPEFLTYFNYEAQQDKSGLPNDRFSAERPEGSISTLTIQRTEQRDSAMYRCASSSLRLATQYFGPGTRLLVL.

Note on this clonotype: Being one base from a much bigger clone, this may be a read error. The CDR3 DNA follows: TGTGCCAGCAGTTTATTGTGGCAGGGGAATAGCGAGCAGTTCTTC. Translated, it gives CASSLLWQGNSEQFF. This rearrangement joins TRBV28 to TRBJ2-1; TRBD1 is a possible D gene (6 bases). Per germline, CDR1 MDHEN and CDR2 SYDVKM. V was shortened by 1 base and J by 10 bases, with 17 bases between the two germline ends. The CDR3 spans 15 residues.

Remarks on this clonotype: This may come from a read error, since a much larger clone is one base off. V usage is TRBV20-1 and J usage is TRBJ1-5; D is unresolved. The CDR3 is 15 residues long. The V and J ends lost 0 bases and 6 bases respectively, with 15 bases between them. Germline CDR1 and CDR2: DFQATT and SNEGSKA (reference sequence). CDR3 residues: CSARELRREGQPQHF. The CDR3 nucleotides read TGCAGTGCTAGAGAGCTTAGGAGGGAGGGTCAGCCCCAGCATTTT.

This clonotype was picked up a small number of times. The CDR3 is CASSLAHSEINEQFF. CDR3 nucleotides: TGTGCCAGCAGCTTAGCCCACAGCGAGATCAATGAGCAGTTCTTC. This chain connects TRBV11-3 to TRBJ2-1; unclear D gene. This CDR3 comprises 15 residues. Between the trimmed V and J ends, which lost 1 base and 6 bases, there was a span of 13 bases. Germline CDR1 reads SGHNT; CDR2 reads YENEEA.

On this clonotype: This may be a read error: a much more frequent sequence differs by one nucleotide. CDR3 protein: CAGSEGNEQYF. DNA of the CDR3: TGTGCCGGCTCAGAAGGCAACGAGCAGTACTTC. The rearrangement joins TRBV18 to TRBJ2-7; no reliable D call. This CDR3 comprises 11 residues. Germline loops: CDR1 KGHSH, CDR2 LQKENI.

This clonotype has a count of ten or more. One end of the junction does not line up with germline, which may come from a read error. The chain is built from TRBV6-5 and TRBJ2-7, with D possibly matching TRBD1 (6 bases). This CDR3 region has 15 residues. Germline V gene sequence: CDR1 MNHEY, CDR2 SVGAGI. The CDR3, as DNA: TGTGCCTGCAGAAACCTCCAGGGGACCTCCCTCGAGCAGTACTTC. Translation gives CACRNLQGTSLEQYF.

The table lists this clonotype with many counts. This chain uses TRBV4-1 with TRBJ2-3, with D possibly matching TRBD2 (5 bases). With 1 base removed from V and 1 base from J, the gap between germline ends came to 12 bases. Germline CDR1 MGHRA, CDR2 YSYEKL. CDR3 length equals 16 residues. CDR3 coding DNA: TGCGCCAGCAGCCAAGGTCGGGGTGGCGGCACAGATACGCAGTATTTT. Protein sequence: CASSQGRGGGTDTQYF.

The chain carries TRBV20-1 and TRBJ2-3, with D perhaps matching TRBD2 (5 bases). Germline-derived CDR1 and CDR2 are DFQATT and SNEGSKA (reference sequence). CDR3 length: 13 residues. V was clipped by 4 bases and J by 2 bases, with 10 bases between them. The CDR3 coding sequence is TGCAGTGCTATGGGCGGACTCACAGATACGCAGTATTTT. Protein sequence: CSAMGGLTDTQYF.